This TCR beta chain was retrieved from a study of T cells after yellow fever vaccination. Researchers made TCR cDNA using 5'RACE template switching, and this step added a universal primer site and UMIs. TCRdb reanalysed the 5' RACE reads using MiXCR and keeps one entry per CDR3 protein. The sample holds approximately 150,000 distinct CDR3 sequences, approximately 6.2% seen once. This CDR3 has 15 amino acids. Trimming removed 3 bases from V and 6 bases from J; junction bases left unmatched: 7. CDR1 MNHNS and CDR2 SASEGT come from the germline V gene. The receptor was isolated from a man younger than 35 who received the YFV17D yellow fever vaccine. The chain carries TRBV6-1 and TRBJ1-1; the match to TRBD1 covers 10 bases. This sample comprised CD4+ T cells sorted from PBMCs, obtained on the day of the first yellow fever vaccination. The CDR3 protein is CASSDPGTGDPEAFF. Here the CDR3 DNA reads TGTGCCAGCAGTGACCCCGGGACAGGGGACCCTGAAGCTTTCTTT.